The clone carrying this T cell receptor beta chain came up many times. These data originate in a study of T-cell reconstitution after alpha-beta-depleted transplantation in children. CDR3 length equals 14 residues. Germline V gene data show CDR1 as LGHNA and CDR2 as YSLEER. The germline V and J ends were trimmed by 1 base and 2 bases, with 6 bases remaining between them. Unique molecular identifiers were incorporated during preparation of the TCRbeta library. TCRdb analysed the PCR reads with MiXCR anew, one entry per CDR3 protein. The repertoire holds approximately 590,000 distinct CDR3 sequences, with approximately 10% as singletons.

V usage is TRBV4-3 and J usage is TRBJ2-1; D not certain. The specimen was PBMCs from the stem cell graft donor, collected from the stem cell graft. The source of this sequence is a human donor who donated a stem cell graft to a child with acute myeloid leukemia. CDR3 residues: CASSQAQTYNEQFF. CDR3 bases: TGCGCCAGCAGCCAAGCCCAGACCTACAATGAGCAGTTCTTC.